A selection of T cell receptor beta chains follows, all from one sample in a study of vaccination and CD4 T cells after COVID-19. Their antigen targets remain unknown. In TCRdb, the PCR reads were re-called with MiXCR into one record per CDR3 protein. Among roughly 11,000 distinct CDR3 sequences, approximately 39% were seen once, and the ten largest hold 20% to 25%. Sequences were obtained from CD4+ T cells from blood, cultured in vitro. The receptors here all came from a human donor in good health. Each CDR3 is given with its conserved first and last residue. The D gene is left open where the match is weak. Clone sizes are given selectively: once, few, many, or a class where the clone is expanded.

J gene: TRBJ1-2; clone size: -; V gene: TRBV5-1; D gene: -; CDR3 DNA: TGCGCCAGCAGCATTACAGGTGACGGCTACACCTTC; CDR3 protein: CASSITGDGYTF
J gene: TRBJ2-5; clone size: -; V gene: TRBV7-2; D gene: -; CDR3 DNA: TGTGCCAGCAGCCTAGTCCCACTACAGGGTGGAGAGACCCAGTACTTC; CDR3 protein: CASSLVPLQGGETQYF
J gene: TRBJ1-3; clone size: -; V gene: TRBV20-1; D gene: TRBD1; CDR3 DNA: TGCAGTGCGACCAGGGGGACCTCTGGAAACACCATATATTTT; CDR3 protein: CSATRGTSGNTIYF
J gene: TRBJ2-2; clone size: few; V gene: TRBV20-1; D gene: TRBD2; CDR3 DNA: TGCAGTGCTAGAGATGAGGTAGCGGGACTTACCGGGGAGCTGTTTTTT; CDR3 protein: CSARDEVAGLTGELFF
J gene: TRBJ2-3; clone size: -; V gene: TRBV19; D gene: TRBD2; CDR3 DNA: TGTGCCAGTAGTAAGCAGGGAGGGAGGGATACGCAGTATTTT; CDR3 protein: CASSKQGGRDTQYF
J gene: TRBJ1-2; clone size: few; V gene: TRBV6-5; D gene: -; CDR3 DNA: TGTGCCAGCAGTTCGCGGGGCCTCGGTTCAGATGGCTACACCTTC; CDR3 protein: CASSSRGLGSDGYTF
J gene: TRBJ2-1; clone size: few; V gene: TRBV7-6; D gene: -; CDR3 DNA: TGTGCCAGCAGCTCGCTGGGCATCTACAATGAGCAGTTCTTC; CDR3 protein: CASSSLGIYNEQFF
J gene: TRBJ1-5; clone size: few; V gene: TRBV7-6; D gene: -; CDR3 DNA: TGTGCCAGCAGCTTAGAGTTCGATCAGCCCCAGCATTTT; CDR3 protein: CASSLEFDQPQHF
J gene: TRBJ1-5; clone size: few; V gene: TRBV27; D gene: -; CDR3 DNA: TGTGCCAGCAGTTTAGTAATCCATCAGCCCCAGCATTTT; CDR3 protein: CASSLVIHQPQHF
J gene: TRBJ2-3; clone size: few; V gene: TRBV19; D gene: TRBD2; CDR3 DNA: TGTGCCAGTAGTACCGGTAGCGCGGGGGAGCCAGATACGCAGTATTTT; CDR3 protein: CASSTGSAGEPDTQYF
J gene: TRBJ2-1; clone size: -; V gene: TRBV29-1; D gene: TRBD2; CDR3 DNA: TGCAGCGTCCTAGCGGGAGGGCCTGCAAATGAGCAGTTCTTC; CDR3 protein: CSVLAGGPANEQFF
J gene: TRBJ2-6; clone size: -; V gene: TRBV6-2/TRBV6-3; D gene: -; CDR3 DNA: TGTGCCAGCAGCGATCGGCCTTACGGTGGGGCCAACGTCCTGACTTTC; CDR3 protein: CASSDRPYGGANVLTF
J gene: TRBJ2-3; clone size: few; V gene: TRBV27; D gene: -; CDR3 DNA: TGTGCCAGCAGTTTAGGGAGGATGGGCGATACGCAGTATTTT; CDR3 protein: CASSLGRMGDTQYF
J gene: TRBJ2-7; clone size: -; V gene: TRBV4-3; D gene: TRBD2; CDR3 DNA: TGCGCCAGCAGCCAAGATTGGCCTAGCGGGGCCTACGAGCAGTACTTC; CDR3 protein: CASSQDWPSGAYEQYF
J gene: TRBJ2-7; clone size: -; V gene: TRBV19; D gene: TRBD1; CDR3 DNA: TGTGCCAGCCGGGACAGGGCCTACGAGCAGTACTTC; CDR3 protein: CASRDRAYEQYF
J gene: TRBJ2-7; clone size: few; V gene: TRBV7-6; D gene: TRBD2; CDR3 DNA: TGTGCCAGCAGCTTAGCGGATAGCGGGAGGGTACGCGAGCAGTACTTC; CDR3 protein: CASSLADSGRVREQYF
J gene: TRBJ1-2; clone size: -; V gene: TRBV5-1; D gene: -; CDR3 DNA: TGCGCCAGCAGCTTGGACGGGGACGTAGGCTACACCTTC; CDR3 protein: CASSLDGDVGYTF
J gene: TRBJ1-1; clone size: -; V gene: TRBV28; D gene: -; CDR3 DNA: TGTGCCAGCAGTTTAATGTCCCGTTACACTGAAGCTTTCTTT; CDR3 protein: CASSLMSRYTEAFF
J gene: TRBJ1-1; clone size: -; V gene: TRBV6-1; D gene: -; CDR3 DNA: TGTGCCAGCACCGCGAACTCTGAAGCTTTCTTT; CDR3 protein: CASTANSEAFF
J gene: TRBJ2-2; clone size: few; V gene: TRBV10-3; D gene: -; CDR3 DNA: TGTGCCATCAGTCGGGACACCGTGTCCGGGGAGCTGTTTTTT; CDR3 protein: CAISRDTVSGELFF
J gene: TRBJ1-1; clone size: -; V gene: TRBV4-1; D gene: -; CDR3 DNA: TGCGCCAGCAGCCCCCAGGGGATTCACACTGAAGCTTTCTTT; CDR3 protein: CASSPQGIHTEAFF
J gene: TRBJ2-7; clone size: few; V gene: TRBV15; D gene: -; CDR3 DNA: TGTGCCACCCGGACTGTTACAACCTACGAGCAGTACTTC; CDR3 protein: CATRTVTTYEQYF
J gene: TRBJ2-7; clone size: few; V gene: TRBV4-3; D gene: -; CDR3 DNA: TGCGCCAGCAGCCAAGATCAAGGGTACGAGCAGTACTTC; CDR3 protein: CASSQDQGYEQYF
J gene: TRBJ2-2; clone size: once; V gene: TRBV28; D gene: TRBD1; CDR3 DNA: TGTGCCAGCACACCAGGGGGCAGGGAAACCGGGGAGCTGTTTTTT; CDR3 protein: CASTPGGRETGELFF
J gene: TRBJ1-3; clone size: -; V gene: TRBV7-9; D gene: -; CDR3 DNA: TGTGCCAGCAGCTGGCGGGGCATTTTGACTGGAAACACCATATATTTT; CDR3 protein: CASSWRGILTGNTIYF
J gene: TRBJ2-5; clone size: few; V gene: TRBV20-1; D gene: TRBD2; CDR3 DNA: TGCAGTGCTAGGGTGAGCGGGAGTACGGAGACCCAGTACTTC; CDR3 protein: CSARVSGSTETQYF
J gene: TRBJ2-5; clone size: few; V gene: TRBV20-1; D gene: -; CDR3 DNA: TGCAGTGCTAGAGATAAGCGGCTTAAAGAGACCCAGTACTTC; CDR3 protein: CSARDKRLKETQYF
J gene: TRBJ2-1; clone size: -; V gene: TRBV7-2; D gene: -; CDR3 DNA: TGTGCCAGCGGTAGACAGGCGACCCGTACTTACAATGAGCAGTTCTTC; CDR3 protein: CASGRQATRTYNEQFF
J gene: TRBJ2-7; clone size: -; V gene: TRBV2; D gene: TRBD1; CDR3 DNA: TGTGCCAGCAGTGAGCTCTTTAGGAGGACAGGGTTTTCCTACGAGCAGTACTTC; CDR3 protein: CASSELFRRTGFSYEQYF
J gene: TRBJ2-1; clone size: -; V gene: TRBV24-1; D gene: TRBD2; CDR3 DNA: TGTGCCACCAGTGACCCCACGGCGGGAGGGAACACCTACAATGAGCAGTTCTTC; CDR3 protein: CATSDPTAGGNTYNEQFF
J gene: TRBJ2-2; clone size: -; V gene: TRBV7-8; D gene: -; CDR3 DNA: TGTGCCAGCAGTCGATGGACGGAGAACACCGGGGAGCTGTTTTTT; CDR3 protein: CASSRWTENTGELFF
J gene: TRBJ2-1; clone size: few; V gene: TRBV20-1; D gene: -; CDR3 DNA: TGCAGTGCTAGATCTGTCTATGAGCAGTTCTTC; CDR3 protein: CSARSVYEQFF
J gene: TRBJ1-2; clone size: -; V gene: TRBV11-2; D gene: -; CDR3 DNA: TGTGCCAGCAGCTTAGAAGGGATCTATGGCTACACCTTC; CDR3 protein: CASSLEGIYGYTF
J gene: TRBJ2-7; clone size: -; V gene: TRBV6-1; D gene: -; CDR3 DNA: TGTGCCAGCACCAAGCCCGGGGTAAACGAGCAGTACTTC; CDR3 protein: CASTKPGVNEQYF
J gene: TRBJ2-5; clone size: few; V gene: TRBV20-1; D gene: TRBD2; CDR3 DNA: TGCAGTGCCGTCTACGGCCTAGCGGGAGAAGAGACCCAGTACTTC; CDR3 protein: CSAVYGLAGEETQYF
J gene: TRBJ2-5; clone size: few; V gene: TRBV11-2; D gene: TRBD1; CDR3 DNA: TGTGCCAGCAGCCGAGGGACAGTTCCAGAGACCCAGTACTTC; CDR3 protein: CASSRGTVPETQYF
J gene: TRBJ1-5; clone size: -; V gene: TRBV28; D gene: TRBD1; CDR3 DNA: TGTGCCAGCAGTCCCGACAGGGGAGGTCAGCCCCAGCATTTT; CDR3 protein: CASSPDRGGQPQHF
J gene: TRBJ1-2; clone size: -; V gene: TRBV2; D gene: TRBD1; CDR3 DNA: TGTGCCAGCAGAAGACAGGGGTGGGGCTACACCTTC; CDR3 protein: CASRRQGWGYTF
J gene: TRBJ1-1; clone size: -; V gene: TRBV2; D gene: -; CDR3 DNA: TGTGCCAGCGTCTCAGGATCCGCGGGTGAAGCTTTCTTT; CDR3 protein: CASVSGSAGEAFF
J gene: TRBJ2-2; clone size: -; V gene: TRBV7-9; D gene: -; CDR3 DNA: TGTGCCAGCAGCGCCTTGTTGGGGGTAGGGGCGAGCGAAAACACCGGGGAGCTGTTTTTT; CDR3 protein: CASSALLGVGASENTGELFF
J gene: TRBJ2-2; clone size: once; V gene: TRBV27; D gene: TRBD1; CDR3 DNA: TGTGCCAGCAGTTTCCTTGGGGCAGGGGGCCGCACCGGGGAGCTGTTTTTT; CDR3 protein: CASSFLGAGGRTGELFF
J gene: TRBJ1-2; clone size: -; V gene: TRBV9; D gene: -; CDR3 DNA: TGTGCCAGCAGCCGCGACAGCATTAACTATGGCTACACCTTC; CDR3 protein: CASSRDSINYGYTF
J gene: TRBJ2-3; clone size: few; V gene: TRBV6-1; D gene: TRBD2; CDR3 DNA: TGTGCCAGCAGCCCCCAGCGGGGGCGGACTAGCACAGATACGCAGTATTTT; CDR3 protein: CASSPQRGRTSTDTQYF
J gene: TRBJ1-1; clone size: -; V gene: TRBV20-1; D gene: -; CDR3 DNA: TGCAGTGCTAGGGAGAGGTTGGGAGGGAACACTGAAGCTTTCTTT; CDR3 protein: CSARERLGGNTEAFF
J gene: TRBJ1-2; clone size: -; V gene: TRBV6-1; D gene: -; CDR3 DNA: TGTGCCAGCAGATTCCCGGGGAGTGGCTACACCTTC; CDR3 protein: CASRFPGSGYTF
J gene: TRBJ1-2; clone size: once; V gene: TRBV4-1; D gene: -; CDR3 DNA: TGCGCCAGCAGCCAAGAGGGGCAGTCTTATGGCTACACCTTC; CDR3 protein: CASSQEGQSYGYTF
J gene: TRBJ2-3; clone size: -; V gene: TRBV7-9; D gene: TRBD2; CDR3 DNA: TGTGCCAGCAGTCCCGGGACTAGCGGGAGAAGGGCCACAGATACGCAGTATTTT; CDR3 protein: CASSPGTSGRRATDTQYF
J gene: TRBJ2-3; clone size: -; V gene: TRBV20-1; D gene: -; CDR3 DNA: TGCAGTGCTAGAGATCCCCGGACGGCTCCCACAGATACGCAGTATTTT; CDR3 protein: CSARDPRTAPTDTQYF
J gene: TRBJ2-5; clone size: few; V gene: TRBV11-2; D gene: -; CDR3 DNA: TGTGCCAGCAGCTTAGGGACGGTGGCCCTCCAAGAGACCCAGTACTTC; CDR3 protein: CASSLGTVALQETQYF
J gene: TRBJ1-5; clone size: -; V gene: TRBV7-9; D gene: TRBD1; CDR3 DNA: TGTGCCAGCAGCTTGGGGACAGTGGGCAATCAGCCCCAGCATTTT; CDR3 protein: CASSLGTVGNQPQHF
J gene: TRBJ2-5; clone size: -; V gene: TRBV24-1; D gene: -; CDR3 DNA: TGTGCCACCAGTGTTTGGGGGGAAGGGTCAGGAGAGACCCAGTACTTC; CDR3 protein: CATSVWGEGSGETQYF
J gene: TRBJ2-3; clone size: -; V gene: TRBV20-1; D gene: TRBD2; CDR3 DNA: TGCAATGCTTGGACTAGCGGGAGCACAGATACGCAGTATTTT; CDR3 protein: CNAWTSGSTDTQYF
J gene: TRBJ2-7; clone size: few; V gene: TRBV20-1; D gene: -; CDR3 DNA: TGCAGTGCTAGTGGTTTAGCGGACGAGCAGTACTTC; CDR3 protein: CSASGLADEQYF